This is a list of T cell receptor beta chains from one sample in a study of memory CD8 T cells in hepatitis C reinfection. Clones were read by immunoSEQ multiplex PCR, and TCRdb kept only the in-frame ones, dropping some. The repertoire holds under 60,000 clones, with roughly 89% as singletons. Sequencing was done on a sample of naive CD8+ T cells sorted from blood. The receptor set was obtained from a young man with hepatitis C virus infection. CDR3s leave out the opening cysteine and the closing phenylalanine or tryptophan. Each record gives: clone size, V gene, CDR3 length, J gene, CDR3 protein. Expanded clones are given a class, and other clones once, few, many or no size at all.

clone_size: .
v_call: TRBV28
cdr3_length: 12
j_call: TRBJ2-7
cdr3_aa: ASSPLDSTYEQY

clone_size: .
v_call: TRBV4-1
cdr3_length: 12
j_call: TRBJ1-2
cdr3_aa: ASSQGSFDYGYT

clone_size: .
v_call: TRBV18
cdr3_length: 14
j_call: TRBJ2-5
cdr3_aa: ASSPGTSGYQETQY

clone_size: .
v_call: TRBV7-6
cdr3_length: 11
j_call: TRBJ2-3
cdr3_aa: ASSETSTDTQY

clone_size: .
v_call: TRBV7-9
cdr3_length: 13
j_call: TRBJ2-1
cdr3_aa: ASSPPIQGADEQF

clone_size: once
v_call: TRBV28
cdr3_length: 15
j_call: TRBJ2-3
cdr3_aa: ASSFSGGAAGTDTQY

clone_size: .
v_call: TRBV29-1
cdr3_length: 14
j_call: TRBJ2-7
cdr3_aa: SVTLARSGISYEQY

clone_size: once
v_call: TRBV28
cdr3_length: 14
j_call: TRBJ2-2
cdr3_aa: ASSWGAGRGTGELF

clone_size: .
v_call: TRBV6-5
cdr3_length: 12
j_call: TRBJ1-4
cdr3_aa: ASSMTGGYEKLF

clone_size: medium-sized
v_call: TRBV11-2
cdr3_length: 16
j_call: TRBJ2-1
cdr3_aa: ASSSGTSGSGDYNEQF

clone_size: .
v_call: TRBV27
cdr3_length: 14
j_call: TRBJ2-1
cdr3_aa: ASSQLAGGGLNEQF

clone_size: .
v_call: TRBV6-5
cdr3_length: 12
j_call: TRBJ1-2
cdr3_aa: ASSYRPGQGIDT

clone_size: .
v_call: TRBV27
cdr3_length: 14
j_call: TRBJ2-2
cdr3_aa: ASSSPIGRGVGELF

clone_size: .
v_call: TRBV7-8
cdr3_length: 11
j_call: TRBJ2-7
cdr3_aa: ASSTRDSYEQY

clone_size: .
v_call: TRBV7-9
cdr3_length: 16
j_call: TRBJ2-2
cdr3_aa: ASSLEDSYYANTGELF

clone_size: .
v_call: TRBV29-1
cdr3_length: 10
j_call: TRBJ2-1
cdr3_aa: SVEPGYNEQF

clone_size: .
v_call: TRBV4-1
cdr3_length: 13
j_call: TRBJ1-2
cdr3_aa: ASSHSRTGSYGYT

clone_size: .
v_call: TRBV6-5
cdr3_length: 14
j_call: TRBJ2-1
cdr3_aa: ASSYSGLPTYNEQF

clone_size: few
v_call: TRBV5-6
cdr3_length: 12
j_call: TRBJ2-1
cdr3_aa: ASSLRGSYNEQF

clone_size: once
v_call: TRBV6-5
cdr3_length: 12
j_call: TRBJ2-5
cdr3_aa: ASSYLGVRETQY

clone_size: .
v_call: TRBV27
cdr3_length: 13
j_call: TRBJ1-1
cdr3_aa: ASRSKTGAGTEAF

clone_size: few
v_call: TRBV27
cdr3_length: 10
j_call: TRBJ1-1
cdr3_aa: ACRTGNTEAF

clone_size: .
v_call: TRBV6-5
cdr3_length: 13
j_call: TRBJ2-1
cdr3_aa: ASSYQRTGNNEQF

clone_size: .
v_call: TRBV7-6
cdr3_length: 13
j_call: TRBJ2-1
cdr3_aa: ASSGLAATYNEQF

clone_size: .
v_call: TRBV23-1
cdr3_length: 10
j_call: TRBJ2-3
cdr3_aa: ASGDIRDTQY